This T cell receptor beta chain was captured in a study of T cells in Graves' hyperthyroidism and ophthalmopathy. Study-wide results and caveats: The model forecast ophthalmopathy, anticipating it by a median about 6.5 months before onset. The blood repertoire included most of the expanded thyroid clonotypes above 0.001. Patients with ophthalmopathy were separated from those with stable hyperthyroidism by a 13 V-J model.

The table lists this clonotype with a few counts. What it binds is not known. The hyperthyroidism patients had all been newly diagnosed, and their disease duration was under 2 months. Their ages ranged from 18 to 65 years. Trimming pared 5 bases from V and 7 bases from J, leaving 12 bases between. This CDR3 contains 12 residues. The V gene's germline CDR1 is SGHRS and CDR2 YFSETQ. RNA transcripts provided the source from which TCR beta CDR3 regions were amplified. TCR CDR3 underwent first-round RT-PCR with the HTBI primer set. TCRdb passed the multiplex PCR reads through MiXCR, listing each CDR3 protein once. Altogether around 200,000 distinct CDR3 sequences are present, around 16% being singletons, with the ten largest covering about 48%.

V and J are TRBV5-1 and TRBJ1-2; D remains unclear. The material sequenced was blood. The receptor was isolated from a man aged 40-49 years with Graves' hyperthyroidism. CDR3 amino acids: CASRSGESGYTF. The CDR3 region has the DNA TGCGCCAGCAGAAGCGGTGAATCTGGCTACACCTTC.